These T cell receptor beta chains were read from a single sample in a study of blood T cell repertoires in COVID-19. Using immunoSEQ multiplex PCR, the repertoire was profiled, and TCRdb retains in-frame clones only, with some absent. The sample lists about 93,000 clones; more than 65% were seen once. The sequenced material came from peripheral blood. The receptors originated from a human donor in a cohort sampled during active COVID-19. The CDR3 runs from the conserved cysteine through the conserved F or W. Fields, in order: V gene, clone size, J gene, D gene, CDR3 protein, CDR3 DNA. D genes are given only for firm matches. The size field is filled for only some rows; it gives once, few, many or a size class.

v_gene: TRBV5-1; abundance: .; j_gene: TRBJ1-1; d_gene: .; CDR3aa: CASSLDRVDEAFF; CDR3nt: TGCGCCAGCAGCTTGGACAGGGTGGATGAAGCTTTCTTT
v_gene: TRBV3-1/TRBV3-2; abundance: .; j_gene: TRBJ2-5; d_gene: .; CDR3aa: CASSQLAETQYF; CDR3nt: TGTGCCAGCAGCCAGCTAGCGGAGACCCAGTACTTC
v_gene: TRBV4-2; abundance: .; j_gene: TRBJ2-2; d_gene: TRBD2; CDR3aa: CASSQDGGGPANTGELFF; CDR3nt: TGTGCCAGCAGCCAAGATGGCGGGGGGCCTGCGAACACCGGGGAGCTGTTTTTT
v_gene: TRBV19; abundance: .; j_gene: TRBJ2-2; d_gene: .; CDR3aa: CASSIAARTPNTGELFF; CDR3nt: TGTGCCAGTAGTATAGCAGCTCGGACACCAAACACCGGGGAGCTGTTTTTT
v_gene: TRBV2; abundance: many; j_gene: TRBJ2-7; d_gene: .; CDR3aa: CASSESTGNYEQYF; CDR3nt: TGTGCCAGCAGTGAATCAACAGGTAACTACGAGCAGTACTTC
v_gene: TRBV2; abundance: .; j_gene: TRBJ2-7; d_gene: TRBD2; CDR3aa: CASTRTGGSYEQYF; CDR3nt: TGTGCCAGCACTCGGACGGGGGGCTCCTACGAGCAGTACTTC
v_gene: TRBV2; abundance: few; j_gene: TRBJ1-4; d_gene: .; CDR3aa: CASTRRRAEKLFF; CDR3nt: TGTGCCAGCACCCGACGGAGAGCTGAAAAACTGTTTTTT
v_gene: TRBV7-6; abundance: .; j_gene: TRBJ2-1; d_gene: TRBD1; CDR3aa: CASSLQQGNNEQFF; CDR3nt: TGTGCCAGCAGCTTACAACAGGGGAACAATGAGCAGTTCTTC
v_gene: TRBV2; abundance: .; j_gene: TRBJ2-3; d_gene: .; CDR3aa: CASTLWGLGLTDTQYF; CDR3nt: TGTGCCAGTACTCTTTGGGGACTCGGGCTCACAGATACGCAGTATTTT
v_gene: TRBV28; abundance: .; j_gene: TRBJ1-1; d_gene: .; CDR3aa: CASSFGGWGAEAFF; CDR3nt: TGTGCCAGCAGTTTTGGGGGCTGGGGCGCTGAAGCTTTCTTT
v_gene: TRBV30; abundance: .; j_gene: TRBJ2-2; d_gene: TRBD1; CDR3aa: CAWRRTGGTGELFF; CDR3nt: TGTGCCTGGCGAAGGACAGGGGGCACCGGGGAGCTGTTTTTT
v_gene: TRBV2; abundance: .; j_gene: TRBJ2-3; d_gene: .; CDR3aa: CASSPNGQGSDTQYF; CDR3nt: TGTGCCAGCAGTCCTAATGGGCAGGGATCGGATACGCAGTATTTT
v_gene: TRBV7-9; abundance: .; j_gene: TRBJ1-5; d_gene: .; CDR3aa: CASSLRGSNQPQHF; CDR3nt: TGTGCCAGCAGCTTAAGGGGTAGCAATCAGCCCCAGCATTTT
v_gene: TRBV11-2; abundance: .; j_gene: TRBJ2-7; d_gene: TRBD2; CDR3aa: CASSWGGGAPYEQYF; CDR3nt: TGTGCCAGCAGCTGGGGGGGAGGGGCCCCCTACGAGCAGTACTTC